The 11 T cell receptor beta chains in this list originate from one sample, sequenced in a study of blood T cell repertoires in COVID-19 (dated by TCRdb to between 2020 and 2021). The library was prepared using the immunoSEQ multiplex PCR assay. This immuneACCESS table, as held by TCRdb, lists in-frame sequences with V and J called but not all clones. Of the missing ones, under half trace to an unresolved V gene in checked studies; the others have no known cause. Present in this sample are just over 200,000 clones, roughly 75% of which were seen just once. Jointly, the top ten make up 4.5% to 7% of the sample. The material sequenced was peripheral blood. The receptor set was obtained from a woman in her seventies with acute or convalescent COVID-19.

V and J are TRBV6-5 and TRBJ1-1, with D maybe TRBD1 (5 bases). Trimming removed 2 bases at V and 1 base at J, with 8 bases between. Germline V gene lookup returns CDR1 MNHEY and CDR2 SVGAGI. The CDR3 is made up of 14 amino acids. CDR3 region: CASSYRGANTEAFF. CDR3 coding DNA: TGTGCCAGCAGTTACAGGGGCGCGAACACTGAAGCTTTCTTT.

For the CDR3, the DNA is TGTGCCAGCACCAATCCGCAGGGGGCGGATGAAAAACTGTTTTTT. This gives the protein CASTNPQGADEKLFF. The chain carries TRBV28 and TRBJ1-4; 8 positions agree with TRBD1. V gave up 7 bases and J gave up 6 bases; unmatched junction bases: 10. In germline, CDR1 is MDHEN, CDR2 SYDVKM. This CDR3 is 15 amino acids long.

The chain combines TRBV5-1 with TRBJ2-1; tentatively, D is TRBD1 (5 bases). The CDR3 is made up of 14 amino acids. Germline V CDR1 and CDR2: SGHRS, YFSETQ. V lost 0 bases and J lost 4, with 8 bases in between. CDR3 amino acids: CASSLGQPYNEQFF. Here the CDR3 DNA reads TGCGCCAGCAGCTTGGGACAGCCTTACAATGAGCAGTTCTTC.

J is TRBJ1-5 and V is TRBV6-2 or TRBV6-3, with D unresolved. CDR3 size: 13 residues. Germline V gives CDR1 MNHEY, CDR2 SVGEGT. V lost 2 bases to trimming and J lost 5 bases, with 7 bases between them. The CDR3 region is CASSYVHYQPQHF. In nucleotides, the CDR3 is TGTGCCAGCAGTTACGTCCACTATCAGCCCCAGCATTTT.

The rearrangement uses TRBV21-1 and TRBJ2-7; whether TRBD1, the table's D call, matches the DNA was not checked. TRBV21-1 is a pseudogene. The CDR3 is made up of 13 amino acids. CDR3 region: CASSGQVCYEQYF. DNA for the CDR3: TGTGCCAGCAGTGGACAGGTCTGCTACGAGCAGTACTTC.

The CDR3 is CASRTSGTTYEQYF. CDR3 DNA: TGTGCCAGTCGTACTAGCGGGACTACCTACGAGCAGTACTTC. This chain uses TRBV19 with TRBJ2-7, with 10 bases identical to TRBD2. The CDR3 is 14 residues long. Germline CDR1 and CDR2: LNHDA and SQIVND (reference sequence). The trim removed 8 bases at V and 2 bases at J, leaving 6 bases unmatched.

The rearrangement links TRBV18 to TRBJ1-1; no firm D call. V dropped 6 bases and J dropped 1 base, with 9 bases sitting between them. This CDR3 region has 13 residues. The germline gives CDR1 KGHSH, CDR2 LQKENI. The CDR3 here is CASSLGRNTEAFF. The CDR3 DNA reads TGTGCCAGCTCTCTGGGGAGGAACACTGAAGCTTTCTTT.

The chain has TRBV9 and TRBJ2-7; D is possibly TRBD2 (5 bases). V lost 0 bases and J 4 bases, leaving 14 bases between the germline ends. CDR1 and CDR2 (germline): SGDLS, YYNGEE. The CDR3 covers 15 residues. The CDR3: CASSVGAAEGYEQYF. The CDR3 DNA sequence: TGTGCCAGCAGCGTAGGGGCAGCCGAGGGTTACGAGCAGTACTTC.

The V gene is TRBV9, the J gene TRBJ2-1, with D tentatively TRBD2 (5 bases). This CDR3 spans 15 amino acids. Trimming removed 0 bases from V and 3 bases from J, with 10 bases in between. CDR1 is SGDLS, CDR2 YYNGEE, per germline. CDR3 DNA: TGTGCCAGCAGCGTAGTCCCAGCGGTCTACAATGAGCAGTTCTTC. It codes for CASSVVPAVYNEQFF.

V usage is TRBV9 and J usage is TRBJ2-2; TRBD2 agrees at 7 bases. CDR3 length: 15 amino acids. Per the germline V gene, CDR1 is SGDLS and CDR2 is YYNGEE. With V trimmed by 1 base and J by 5 bases, 5 bases remained unmatched. CDR3 region: CASSVLAETTGELFF. As DNA, the CDR3 is TGTGCCAGCAGCGTACTAGCGGAAACAACCGGGGAGCTGTTTTTT.

V usage is TRBV19 and J usage is TRBJ2-1; 9 bases fit TRBD2. V lost 4 bases, J lost 4 bases, and 8 bases stayed unmatched. The CDR3 contains 16 residues. Germline V gives CDR1 LNHDA, CDR2 SQIVND (reference sequence). CDR3 coding DNA: TGTGCCAGTAGTAGGGTCCCGGGACTAGCTTACAATGAGCAGTTCTTC. Translation: CASSRVPGLAYNEQFF.